This TCR beta chain was documented in a study of cytomegalovirus exposure and HLA in healthy donors. A multiplex PCR was run with 60 Vbeta primers and 13 Jbeta primers. TCRdb's copy holds only in-frame clones and misses some; the assay was immunoSEQ multiplex PCR. The sample lists about 110,000 clones, around 78% occurring once. Germline CDR1 reads SGDLS; CDR2 reads YYNGEE. V was cut by 1 base and J by 11 bases, with 11 bases left in between. The CDR3 is made up of 12 amino acids. This TCR came from a young woman in good health and CMV-seronegative. Source material: PBMCs. The chain carries TRBV9 and TRBJ2-3; possible D gene TRBD1, 6 bases. CDR3 residues: CASSVLQGGQYF. CDR3 DNA: TGTGCCAGCAGCGTACTCCAAGGGGGGCAGTATTTT.